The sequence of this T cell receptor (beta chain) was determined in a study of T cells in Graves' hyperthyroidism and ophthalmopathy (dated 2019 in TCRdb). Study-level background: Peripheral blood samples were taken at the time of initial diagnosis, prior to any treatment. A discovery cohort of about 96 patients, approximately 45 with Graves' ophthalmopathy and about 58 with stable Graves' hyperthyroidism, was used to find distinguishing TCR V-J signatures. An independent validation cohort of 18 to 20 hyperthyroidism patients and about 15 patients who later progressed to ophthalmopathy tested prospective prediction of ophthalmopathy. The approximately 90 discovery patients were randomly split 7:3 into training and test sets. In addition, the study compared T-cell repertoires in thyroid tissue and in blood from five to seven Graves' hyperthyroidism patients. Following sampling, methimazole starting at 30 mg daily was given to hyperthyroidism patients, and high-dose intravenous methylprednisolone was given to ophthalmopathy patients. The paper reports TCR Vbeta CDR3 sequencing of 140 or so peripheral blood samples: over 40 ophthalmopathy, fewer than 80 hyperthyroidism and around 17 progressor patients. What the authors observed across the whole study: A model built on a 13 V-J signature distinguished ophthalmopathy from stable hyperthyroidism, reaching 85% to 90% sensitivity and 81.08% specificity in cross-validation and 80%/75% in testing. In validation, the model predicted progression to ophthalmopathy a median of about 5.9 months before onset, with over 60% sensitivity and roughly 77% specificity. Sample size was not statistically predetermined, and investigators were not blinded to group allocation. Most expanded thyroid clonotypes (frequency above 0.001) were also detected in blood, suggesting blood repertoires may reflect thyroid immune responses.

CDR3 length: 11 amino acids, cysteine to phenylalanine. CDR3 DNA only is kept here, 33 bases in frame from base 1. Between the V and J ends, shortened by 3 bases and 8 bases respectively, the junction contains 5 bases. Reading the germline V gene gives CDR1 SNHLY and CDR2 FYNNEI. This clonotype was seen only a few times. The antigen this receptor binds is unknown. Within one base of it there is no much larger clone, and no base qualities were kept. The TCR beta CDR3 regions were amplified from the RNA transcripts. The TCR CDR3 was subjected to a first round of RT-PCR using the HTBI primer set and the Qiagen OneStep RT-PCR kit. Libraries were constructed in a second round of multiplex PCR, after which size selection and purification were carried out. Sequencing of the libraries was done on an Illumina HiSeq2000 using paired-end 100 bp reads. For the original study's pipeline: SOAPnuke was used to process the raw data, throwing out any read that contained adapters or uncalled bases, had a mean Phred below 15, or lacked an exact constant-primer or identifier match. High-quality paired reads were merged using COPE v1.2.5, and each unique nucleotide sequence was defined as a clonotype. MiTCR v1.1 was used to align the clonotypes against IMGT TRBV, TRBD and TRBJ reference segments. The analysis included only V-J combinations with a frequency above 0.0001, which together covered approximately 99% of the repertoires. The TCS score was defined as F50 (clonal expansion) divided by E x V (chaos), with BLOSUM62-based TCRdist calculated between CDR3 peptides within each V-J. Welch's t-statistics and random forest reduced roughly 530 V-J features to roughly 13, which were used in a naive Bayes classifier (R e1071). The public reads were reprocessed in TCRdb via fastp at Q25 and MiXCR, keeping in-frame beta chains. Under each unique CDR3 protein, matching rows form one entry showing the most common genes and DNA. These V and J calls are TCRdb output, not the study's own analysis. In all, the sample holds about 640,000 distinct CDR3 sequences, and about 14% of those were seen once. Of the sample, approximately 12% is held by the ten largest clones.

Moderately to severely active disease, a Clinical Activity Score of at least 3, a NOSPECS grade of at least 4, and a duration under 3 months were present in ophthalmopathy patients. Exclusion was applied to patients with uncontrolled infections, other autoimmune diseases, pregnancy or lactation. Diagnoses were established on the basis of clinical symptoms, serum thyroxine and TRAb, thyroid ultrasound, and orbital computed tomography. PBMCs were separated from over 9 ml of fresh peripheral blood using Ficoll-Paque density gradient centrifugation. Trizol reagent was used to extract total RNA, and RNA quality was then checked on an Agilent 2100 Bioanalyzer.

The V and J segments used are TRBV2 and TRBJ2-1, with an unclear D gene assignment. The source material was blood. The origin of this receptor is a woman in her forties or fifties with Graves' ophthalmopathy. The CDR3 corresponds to CASSDRHEQFF. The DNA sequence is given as TGTGCCAGCAGTGACCGGCATGAGCAGTTCTTC. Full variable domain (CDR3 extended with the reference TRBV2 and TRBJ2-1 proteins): EPEVTQTPSHQVTQMGQEVILRCVPISNHLYFYWYRQILGQKVEFLVSFYNNEISEKSEIFDDQFSVERPDGSNFTLKIRSTKLEDSAMYFCASSDRHEQFFGPGTRLTVL.